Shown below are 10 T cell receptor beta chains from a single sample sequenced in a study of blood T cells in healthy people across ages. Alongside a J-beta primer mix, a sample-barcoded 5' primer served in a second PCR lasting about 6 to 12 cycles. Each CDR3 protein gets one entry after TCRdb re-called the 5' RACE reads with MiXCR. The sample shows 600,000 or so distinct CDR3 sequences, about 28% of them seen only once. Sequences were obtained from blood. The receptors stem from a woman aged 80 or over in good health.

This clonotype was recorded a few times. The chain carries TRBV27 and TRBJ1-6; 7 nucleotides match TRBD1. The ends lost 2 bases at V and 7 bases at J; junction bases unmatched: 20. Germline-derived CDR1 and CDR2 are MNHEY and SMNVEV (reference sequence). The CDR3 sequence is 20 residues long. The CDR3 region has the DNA TGTGCCAGCAGTTTAAGGGGAAGAGGCAGGGGGTCTTTGGGGAATTCACCCCTCCACTTT. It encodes CASSLRGRGRGSLGNSPLHF.

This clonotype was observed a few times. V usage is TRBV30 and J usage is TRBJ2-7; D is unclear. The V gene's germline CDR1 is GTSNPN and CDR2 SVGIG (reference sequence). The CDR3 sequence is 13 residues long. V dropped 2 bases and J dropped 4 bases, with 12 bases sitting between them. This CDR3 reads CAWSLRLEYEQYF. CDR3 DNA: TGTGCCTGGAGTTTAAGACTGGAGTACGAGCAGTACTTC.

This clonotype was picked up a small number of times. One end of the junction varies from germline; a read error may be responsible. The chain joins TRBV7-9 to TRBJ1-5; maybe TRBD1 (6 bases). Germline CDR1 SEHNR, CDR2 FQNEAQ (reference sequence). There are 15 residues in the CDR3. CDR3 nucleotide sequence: TGTGCCAGCAGCCTAGCCGGGGGGCGCAATCAGCCCCAGCATTTT. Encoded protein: CASSLAGGRNQPQHF.

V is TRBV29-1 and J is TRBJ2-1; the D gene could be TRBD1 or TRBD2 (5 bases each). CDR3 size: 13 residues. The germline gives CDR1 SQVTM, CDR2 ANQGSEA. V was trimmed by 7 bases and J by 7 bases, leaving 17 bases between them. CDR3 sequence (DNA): TGCAGCGCCGGGGACGGGCTGTTTAATGAGCAGTTCTTC. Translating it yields CSAGDGLFNEQFF.

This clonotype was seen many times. The CDR3 spells CASSLDGGVYEQYF. The CDR3 DNA is TGCGCCAGCAGCTTGGATGGGGGCGTTTACGAGCAGTACTTC. This sequence joins TRBV5-1 and TRBJ2-7; maybe TRBD1 (6 bases). Germline loops: CDR1 SGHRS, CDR2 YFSETQ. Trimming took off 0 bases at V and 4 bases at J, with 11 bases between the two ends. CDR3 length: 14 amino acids.

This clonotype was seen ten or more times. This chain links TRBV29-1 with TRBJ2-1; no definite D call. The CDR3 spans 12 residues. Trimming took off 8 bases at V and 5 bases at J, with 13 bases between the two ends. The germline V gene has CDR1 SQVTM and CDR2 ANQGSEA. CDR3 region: CSSYETNNEQFF. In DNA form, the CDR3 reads TGCAGCTCCTACGAGACCAACAATGAGCAGTTCTTC.

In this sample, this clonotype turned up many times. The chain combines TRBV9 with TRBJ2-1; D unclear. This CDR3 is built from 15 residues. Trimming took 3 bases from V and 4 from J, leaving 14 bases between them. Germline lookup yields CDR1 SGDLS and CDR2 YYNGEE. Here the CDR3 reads CASSATSTDYNEQFF. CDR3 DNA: TGTGCCAGCAGCGCAACAAGTACAGATTACAATGAGCAGTTCTTC.

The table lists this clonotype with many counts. DNA for the CDR3: TGTGCCAGCAGCTTAATCGGGACAGGGGGCTCCTACGAGCAGTACTTC. As protein: CASSLIGTGGSYEQYF. The J gene is TRBJ2-7, the V gene TRBV7-2; 11 nucleotides line up with TRBD1. V gave up 2 bases and J gave up 0 bases; unmatched junction bases: 3. Germline lookup yields CDR1 SGHTA and CDR2 FQGNSA. This CDR3 contains 16 residues.

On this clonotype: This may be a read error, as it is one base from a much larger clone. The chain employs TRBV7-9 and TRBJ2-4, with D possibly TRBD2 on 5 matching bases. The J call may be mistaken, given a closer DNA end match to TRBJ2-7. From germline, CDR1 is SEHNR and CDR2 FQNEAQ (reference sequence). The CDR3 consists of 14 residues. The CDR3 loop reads CAGSFSNEDSEQYF. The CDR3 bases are TGTGCCGGCAGCTTCTCGAATGAGGACTCCGAGCAGTACTTC.

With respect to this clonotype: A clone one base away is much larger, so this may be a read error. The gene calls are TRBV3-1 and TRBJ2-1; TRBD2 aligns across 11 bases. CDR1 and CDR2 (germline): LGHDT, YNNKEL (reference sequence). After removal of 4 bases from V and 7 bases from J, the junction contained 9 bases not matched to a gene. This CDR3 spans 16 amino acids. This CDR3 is CASSLRLAGHWNEQFF. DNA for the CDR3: TGTGCCAGCAGCCTTCGACTAGCGGGACATTGGAATGAGCAGTTCTTC.